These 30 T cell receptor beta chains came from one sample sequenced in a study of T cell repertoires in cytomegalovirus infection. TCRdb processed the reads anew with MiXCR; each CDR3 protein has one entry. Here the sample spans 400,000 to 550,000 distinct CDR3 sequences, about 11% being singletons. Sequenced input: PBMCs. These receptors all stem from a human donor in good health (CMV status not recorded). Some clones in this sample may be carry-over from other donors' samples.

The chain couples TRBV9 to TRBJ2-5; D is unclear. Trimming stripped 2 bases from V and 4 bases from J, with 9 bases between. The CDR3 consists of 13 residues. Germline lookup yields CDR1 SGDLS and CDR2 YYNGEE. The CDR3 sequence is CASSVRLLETQYF. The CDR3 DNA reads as TGTGCCAGCAGCGTCCGACTTCTAGAGACCCAGTACTTC. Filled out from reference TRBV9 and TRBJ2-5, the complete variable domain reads DSGVTQTPKHLITATGQRVTLRCSPRSGDLSVYWYQQSLDQGLQFLIQYYNGEERAKGNILERFSAQQFPDLHSELNLSSLELGDSALYFCASSVRLLETQYFGPGTRLLVL.

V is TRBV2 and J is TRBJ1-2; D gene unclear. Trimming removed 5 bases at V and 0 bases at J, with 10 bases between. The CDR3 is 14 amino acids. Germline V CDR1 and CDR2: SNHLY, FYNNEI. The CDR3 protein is CASSIGRSNYGYTF. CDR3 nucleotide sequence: TGTGCCAGCAGTATAGGGCGTTCTAACTATGGCTACACCTTC.

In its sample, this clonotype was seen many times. CDR3 amino acids: CAILTDAGNEQFF. For the CDR3, the DNA is TGTGCCATCCTTACCGACGCGGGCAATGAGCAGTTCTTC. The chain joins TRBV12-3 or TRBV12-4 to TRBJ2-1; maybe TRBD2 (5 bases). V was pared by 10 bases and J by 6 bases, with 16 bases between. The CDR3 length is 13 residues.

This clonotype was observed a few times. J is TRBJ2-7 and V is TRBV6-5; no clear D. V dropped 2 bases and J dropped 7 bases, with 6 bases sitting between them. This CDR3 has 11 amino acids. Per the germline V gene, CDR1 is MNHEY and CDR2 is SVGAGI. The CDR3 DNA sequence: TGTGCCAGCAGTTACCTGAGGGAGCAGTACTTC. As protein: CASSYLREQYF.

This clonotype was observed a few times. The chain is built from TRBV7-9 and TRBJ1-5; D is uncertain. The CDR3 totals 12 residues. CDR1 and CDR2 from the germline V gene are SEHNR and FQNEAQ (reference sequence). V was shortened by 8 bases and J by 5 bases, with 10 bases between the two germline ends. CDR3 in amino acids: CASGGDDQPQHF. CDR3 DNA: TGTGCCAGCGGTGGTGACGATCAGCCCCAGCATTTT.

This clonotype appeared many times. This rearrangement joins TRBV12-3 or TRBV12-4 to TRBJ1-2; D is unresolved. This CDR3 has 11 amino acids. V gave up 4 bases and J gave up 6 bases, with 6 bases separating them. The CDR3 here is CASSSPHGYTF. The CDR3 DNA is TGTGCCAGCAGTTCCCCCCATGGCTACACCTTC.

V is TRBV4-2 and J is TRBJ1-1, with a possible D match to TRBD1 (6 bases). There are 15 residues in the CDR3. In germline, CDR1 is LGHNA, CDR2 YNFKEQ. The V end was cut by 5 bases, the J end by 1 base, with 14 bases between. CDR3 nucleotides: TGTGCCAGCAGCAGAGGGGGGGCGGCGAACACTGAAGCTTTCTTT. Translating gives CASSRGGAANTEAFF.

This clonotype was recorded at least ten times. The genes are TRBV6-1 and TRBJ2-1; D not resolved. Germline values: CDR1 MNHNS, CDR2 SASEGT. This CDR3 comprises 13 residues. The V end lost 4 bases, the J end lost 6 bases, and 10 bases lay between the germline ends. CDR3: CASSGGPVNEQFF. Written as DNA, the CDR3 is TGTGCCAGCAGTGGAGGTCCCGTCAATGAGCAGTTCTTC.

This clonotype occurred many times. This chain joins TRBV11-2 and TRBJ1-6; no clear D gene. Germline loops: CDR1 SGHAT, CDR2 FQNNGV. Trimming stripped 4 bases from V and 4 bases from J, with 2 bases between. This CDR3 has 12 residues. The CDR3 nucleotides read TGTGCCAGCAGCTCGTATAATTCACCCCTCCACTTT. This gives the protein CASSSYNSPLHF.

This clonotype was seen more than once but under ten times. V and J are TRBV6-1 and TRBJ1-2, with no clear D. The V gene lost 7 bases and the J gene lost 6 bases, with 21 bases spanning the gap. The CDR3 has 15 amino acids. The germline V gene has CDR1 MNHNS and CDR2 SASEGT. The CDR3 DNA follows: TGTGCCAGCAATCTCGAAGGTGCAGGTATTGATGGCTACACCTTC. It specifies CASNLEGAGIDGYTF.

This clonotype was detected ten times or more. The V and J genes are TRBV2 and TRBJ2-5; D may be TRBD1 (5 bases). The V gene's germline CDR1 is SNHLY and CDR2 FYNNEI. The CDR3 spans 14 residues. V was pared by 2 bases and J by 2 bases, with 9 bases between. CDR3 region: CASSETGAQETQYF. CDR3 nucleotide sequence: TGTGCCAGCAGTGAAACAGGTGCTCAAGAGACCCAGTACTTC.

The CDR3 region has the DNA TGTGCCAGCAGCGGGACAGGGGGGAGCACAGATACGCAGTATTTT. This encodes CASSGTGGSTDTQYF. The J gene is TRBJ2-3, the V gene TRBV3-1; 11 bases map to TRBD1. Germline assignment: CDR1 LGHDT and CDR2 YNNKEL (reference sequence). J was trimmed by 0 bases and V by 5 bases; bases with no gene match: 1. The length of the CDR3 is 15 residues.

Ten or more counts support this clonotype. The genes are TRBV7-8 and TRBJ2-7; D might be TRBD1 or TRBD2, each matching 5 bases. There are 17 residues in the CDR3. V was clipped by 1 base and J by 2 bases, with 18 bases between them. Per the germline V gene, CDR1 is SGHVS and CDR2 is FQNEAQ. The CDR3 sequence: CASSLGTLGRGTYEQYF. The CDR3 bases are TGTGCCAGCAGCTTAGGGACTTTGGGACGTGGGACCTACGAGCAGTACTTC.

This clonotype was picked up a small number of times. The CDR3 loop reads CSARGTSGDLQFF. The CDR3 nucleotides read TGCAGTGCTAGGGGGACTAGCGGGGATTTACAGTTCTTC. The chain joins TRBV20-1 to TRBJ2-1, with 13 bases lining up with TRBD2. The junction had 6 bases not matched to a gene; V was cut back by 3 bases and J by 13 bases. The germline gives CDR1 DFQATT, CDR2 SNEGSKA (reference sequence). The CDR3 covers 13 residues.

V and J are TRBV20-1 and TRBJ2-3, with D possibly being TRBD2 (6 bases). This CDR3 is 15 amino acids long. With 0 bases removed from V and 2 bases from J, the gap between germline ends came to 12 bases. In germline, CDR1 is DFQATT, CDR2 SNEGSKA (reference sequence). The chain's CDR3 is CSARDPGGDTDTQYF. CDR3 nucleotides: TGCAGTGCTAGAGATCCCGGGGGAGACACAGATACGCAGTATTTT.

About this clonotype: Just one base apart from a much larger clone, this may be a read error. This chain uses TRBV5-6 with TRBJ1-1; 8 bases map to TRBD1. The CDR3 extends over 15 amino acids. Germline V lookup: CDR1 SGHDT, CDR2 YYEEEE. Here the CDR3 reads CACSLAAGGKTEAFF. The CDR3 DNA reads TGTGCCTGCAGCTTGGCGGCAGGGGGCAAAACTGAAGCTTTCTTT.

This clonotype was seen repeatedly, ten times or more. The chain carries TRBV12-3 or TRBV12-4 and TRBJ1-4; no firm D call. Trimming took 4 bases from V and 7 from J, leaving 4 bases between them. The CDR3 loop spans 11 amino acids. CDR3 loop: CASSYFEKLFF. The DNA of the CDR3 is TGTGCCAGCAGTTATTTTGAAAAACTGTTTTTT.

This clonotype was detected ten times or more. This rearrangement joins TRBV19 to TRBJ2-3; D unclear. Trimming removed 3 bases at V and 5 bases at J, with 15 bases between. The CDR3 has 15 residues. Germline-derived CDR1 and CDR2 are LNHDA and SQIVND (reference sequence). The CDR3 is CASSMPSLGIDTQYF. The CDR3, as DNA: TGTGCCAGTAGTATGCCGAGCCTTGGGATAGATACGCAGTATTTT.

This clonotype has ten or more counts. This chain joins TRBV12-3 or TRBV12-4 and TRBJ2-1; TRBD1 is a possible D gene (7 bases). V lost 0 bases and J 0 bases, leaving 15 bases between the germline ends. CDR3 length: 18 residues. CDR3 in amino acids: CASSLAWRGPPSYNEQFF. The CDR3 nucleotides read TGTGCCAGCAGTTTAGCGTGGAGGGGGCCGCCCTCCTACAATGAGCAGTTCTTC.

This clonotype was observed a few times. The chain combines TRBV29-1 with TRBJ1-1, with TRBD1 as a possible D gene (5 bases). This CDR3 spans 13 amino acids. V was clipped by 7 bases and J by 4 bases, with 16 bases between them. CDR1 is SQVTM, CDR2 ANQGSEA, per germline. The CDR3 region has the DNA TGCAGCGCTGGCCGGGACCGCAGCACTGAAGCTTTCTTT. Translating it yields CSAGRDRSTEAFF.

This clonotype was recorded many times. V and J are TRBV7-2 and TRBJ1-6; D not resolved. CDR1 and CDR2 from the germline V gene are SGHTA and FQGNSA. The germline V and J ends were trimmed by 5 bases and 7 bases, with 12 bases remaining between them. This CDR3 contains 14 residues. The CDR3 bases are TGTGCCAGCAGCCATCGGAGGTCCAATTCACCCCTCCACTTT. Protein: CASSHRRSNSPLHF.

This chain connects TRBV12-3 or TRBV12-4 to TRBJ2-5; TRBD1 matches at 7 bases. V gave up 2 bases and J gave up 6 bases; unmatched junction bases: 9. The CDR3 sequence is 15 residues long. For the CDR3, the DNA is TGTGCCAGCAGTTTACCCCAGGGGACAGCTCAGACCCAGTACTTC. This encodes CASSLPQGTAQTQYF.

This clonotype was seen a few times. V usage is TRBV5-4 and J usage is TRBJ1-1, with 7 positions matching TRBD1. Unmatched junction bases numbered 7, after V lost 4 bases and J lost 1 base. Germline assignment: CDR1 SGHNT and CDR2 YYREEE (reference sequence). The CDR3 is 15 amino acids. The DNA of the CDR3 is TGTGCCAGCAGCCCTAGGGGGACAGCGAACACTGAAGCTTTCTTT. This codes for CASSPRGTANTEAFF.

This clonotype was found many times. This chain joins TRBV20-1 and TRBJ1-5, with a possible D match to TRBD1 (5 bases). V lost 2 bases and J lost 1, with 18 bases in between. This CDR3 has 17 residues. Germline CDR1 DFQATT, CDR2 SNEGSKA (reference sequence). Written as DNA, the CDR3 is TGCAGTGCTAGATCGGGGGATCGAGAGGGGAGCAATCAGCCCCAGCATTTT. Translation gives CSARSGDREGSNQPQHF.

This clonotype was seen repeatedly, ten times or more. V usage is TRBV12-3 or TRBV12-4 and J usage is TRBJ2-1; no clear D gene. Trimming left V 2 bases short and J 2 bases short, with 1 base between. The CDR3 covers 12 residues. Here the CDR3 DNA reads TGTGCCAGCAGTTTAACCTACAATGAGCAGTTCTTC. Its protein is CASSLTYNEQFF.

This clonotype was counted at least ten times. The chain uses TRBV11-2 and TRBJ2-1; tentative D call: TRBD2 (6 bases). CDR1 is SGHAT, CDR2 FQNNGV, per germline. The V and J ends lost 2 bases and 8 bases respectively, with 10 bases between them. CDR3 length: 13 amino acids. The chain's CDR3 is CASSLWREHEQFF. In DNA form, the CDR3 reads TGTGCCAGCAGCTTATGGCGGGAACATGAGCAGTTCTTC.

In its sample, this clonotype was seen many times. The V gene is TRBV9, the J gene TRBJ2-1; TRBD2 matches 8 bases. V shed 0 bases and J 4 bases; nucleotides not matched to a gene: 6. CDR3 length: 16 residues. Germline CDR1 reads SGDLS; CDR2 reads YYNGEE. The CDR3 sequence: CASSVDRTSGYNEQFF. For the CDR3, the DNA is TGTGCCAGCAGCGTAGATCGTACTAGCGGATACAATGAGCAGTTCTTC.

CDR3 in DNA: TGTGCCACCAGCGGGACAGTTCATGGCTACACCTTC. Its translation: CATSGTVHGYTF. The rearrangement uses TRBV15 and TRBJ1-2; 7 bases line up with TRBD1. This CDR3 has 12 amino acids. The junction had 3 bases not matched to a gene; V was cut back by 5 bases and J by 6 bases. The germline CDR1 and CDR2 sequences are LNHNV and YYDKDF (reference sequence).

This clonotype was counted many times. The CDR3 DNA follows: TGTGCCAGCTTTGGACACCTCGGGACTGGGGCACGGAGCTCCTACAATGAGCAGTTCTTC. Its translation: CASFGHLGTGARSSYNEQFF. The chain couples TRBV12-3 or TRBV12-4 to TRBJ2-1, with D perhaps TRBD2 (6 bases). This CDR3 is built from 20 residues. Deletions cut 8 bases from V and 0 bases from J, with 29 bases between.

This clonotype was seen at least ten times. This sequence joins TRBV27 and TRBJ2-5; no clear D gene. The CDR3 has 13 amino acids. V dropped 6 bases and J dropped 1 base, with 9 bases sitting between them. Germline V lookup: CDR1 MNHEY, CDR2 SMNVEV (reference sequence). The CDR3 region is CASRKGIQETQYF. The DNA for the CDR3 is TGTGCCAGCAGAAAGGGTATCCAAGAGACCCAGTACTTC.